The entry below gives a single TCR beta chain sequence along with its context. Per the original data handling: Scientists estimated how many nucleated cells there were by amplifying reference gene primers. Clones were read by immunoSEQ multiplex PCR, and TCRdb kept only the in-frame ones, dropping some. The V and J calls and clone size were taken over from that table, and D and trimming were inferred from the DNA. The sample carries about 230,000 clones, less than 90% recorded once. In germline, CDR1 is GTSNPN, CDR2 SVGIG (reference sequence). The CDR3 runs 17 residues. Trimming took 8 bases from V and 0 from J, leaving 20 bases between them. This specimen comes from a study of blood T cell repertoires in COVID-19. The overall study: Samples representing acute and convalescent COVID-19 were sourced from the United States, Italy and Spain. Nucleic acid was either cDNA or gDNA, and it came from T cells, B-cell-depleted T cells, or PBMCs.

The TCR comes from a woman aged 70-85 years with active or convalescent COVID-19. The chain uses TRBV30 and TRBJ2-6, with D perhaps matching TRBD2 (6 bases). Specimen: peripheral blood. Here the CDR3 DNA reads TGTGCCGGTTCCACGGGGGTCGAGAGCTCTGGGGCCAACGTCCTGACTTTC. Encoded protein: CAGSTGVESSGANVLTF. The full variable domain, its missing parts supplied by reference TRBV30 and TRBJ2-6, is SQTIHQWPATLVQPVGSPLSLECTVEGTSNPNLYWYRQAAGRGLQLLFYSVGIGQISSEVPQNLSASRPQDRQFILSSKKLLLSDSGFYLCAGSTGVESSGANVLTFGAGSRLTVL.